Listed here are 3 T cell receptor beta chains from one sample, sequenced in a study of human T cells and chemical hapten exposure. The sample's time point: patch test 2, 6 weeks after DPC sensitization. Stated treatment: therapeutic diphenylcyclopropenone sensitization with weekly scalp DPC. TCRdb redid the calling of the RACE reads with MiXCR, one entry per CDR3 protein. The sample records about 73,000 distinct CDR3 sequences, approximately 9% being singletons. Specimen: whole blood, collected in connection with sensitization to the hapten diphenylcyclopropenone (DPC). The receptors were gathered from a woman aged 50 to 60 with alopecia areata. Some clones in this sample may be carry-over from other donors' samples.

CDR3 residues: CASSLRLGEQYF. The DNA for the CDR3 is TGTGCCAGCAGTCTAAGGCTCGGCGAGCAGTACTTC. V usage is TRBV28 and J usage is TRBJ2-7, with D uncertain. The CDR3 totals 12 residues. Looked up from germline, CDR1 is MDHEN and CDR2 is SYDVKM. V lost 5 bases and J lost 6, with 11 bases in between.

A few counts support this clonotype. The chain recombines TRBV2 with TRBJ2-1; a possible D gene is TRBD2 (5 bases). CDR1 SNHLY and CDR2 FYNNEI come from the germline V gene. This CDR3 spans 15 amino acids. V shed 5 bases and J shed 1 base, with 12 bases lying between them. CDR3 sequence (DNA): TGTGCCAGCAGTCCCCTAAGGACTTCCTACAATGAGCAGTTCTTC. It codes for CASSPLRTSYNEQFF.

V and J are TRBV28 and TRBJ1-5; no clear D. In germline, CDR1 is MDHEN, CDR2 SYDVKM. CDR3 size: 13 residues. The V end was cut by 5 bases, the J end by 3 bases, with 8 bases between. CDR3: CASSDPVNQPQHF. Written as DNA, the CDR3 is TGTGCCAGCAGTGACCCGGTCAATCAGCCCCAGCATTTT.